What follows are 10 T cell receptor beta chains derived from one specimen sequenced in a study of T cell responses to AZD1222 COVID-19 vaccine listed by TCRdb under 2021. The sample's time point, from its label and the paper: baseline before first vaccination. Receptor libraries were prepared by the immunoSEQ multiplex PCR assay. Held by TCRdb, this immuneACCESS table contains in-frame sequences only and omits some clones. Under half of the omission traces to an unresolved V gene where checked; the cause of the rest is unknown. The sample contains 130,000 to 150,000 clones, roughly 87% of them found a single time. Approximately 5.1% of the sample lies in the top ten. The input for sequencing was peripheral blood, taken on day 0 of AZD1222 vaccination. These receptors were taken from an adult in good health.

The chain uses TRBV18 and TRBJ1-2; D remains unclear. CDR3 length: 14 amino acids. V gave up 2 bases and J gave up 8 bases, with 15 bases separating them. CDR1 is KGHSH, CDR2 LQKENI, per germline. The CDR3 DNA follows: TGTGCCAGCTCACCATCCGGACGGAATGGGGGCTACACCTTC. It yields the protein CASSPSGRNGGYTF. The full variable domain, completed using reference TRBV18 and TRBJ1-2, is NAGVMQNPRHLVRRRGQEARLRCSPMKGHSHVYWYRQLPEEGLKFMVYLQKENIIDESGMPKERFSAEFPKEGPSILRIQQVVRGDSAAYFCASSPSGRNGGYTFGSGTRLTVV.

The chain links TRBV7-6 to TRBJ2-7; 7 nucleotides align to TRBD1. Germline V gives CDR1 SGHVS, CDR2 FNYEAQ. The CDR3 runs 14 residues. The trim removed 5 bases at V and 2 bases at J, leaving 6 bases unmatched. The CDR3 sequence is CASSPRQGPYEQYF. CDR3 DNA: TGTGCCAGCAGCCCCCGACAGGGTCCCTACGAGCAGTACTTC.

This clone was counted a few times. The chain has TRBV3-1 (or the pseudogene TRBV3-2) and TRBJ2-7; D is uncertain. The CDR3 runs to 11 residues. Trimming stripped 7 bases from V and 5 bases from J, with 9 bases between. Germline assignment: CDR1 LGHDT and CDR2 YNNKEL (reference sequence). DNA for the CDR3: TGTGCCAGCAAGTTGGGTGACGAGCAGTACTTC. Its translation is CASKLGDEQYF.

The chain has TRBV7-3 and TRBJ2-1; no clear D gene. V shed 1 base and J shed 0 bases, with 7 bases lying between them. Germline lookup yields CDR1 SGHTA and CDR2 FQGTGA. The CDR3 contains 15 residues. In DNA, the CDR3 is TGTGCCAGCAGCTTAATAGAAAGCTCCTACAATGAGCAGTTCTTC. Encoded protein: CASSLIESSYNEQFF.

V usage is TRBV6-5 and J usage is TRBJ2-7; no reliable D call. This CDR3 spans 16 amino acids. Between the trimmed V and J ends, which lost 4 bases and 2 bases, there was a span of 18 bases. The V gene's germline CDR1 is MNHEY and CDR2 SVGAGI. Here the CDR3 DNA reads TGTGCCAGCAGTTCCTCTTTGGGATCGGGCCCCTACGAGCAGTACTTC. Residues: CASSSSLGSGPYEQYF.

The V gene is TRBV5-1, the J gene TRBJ1-1; D is unclear. The germline V and J ends were trimmed by 0 bases and 5 bases, with 14 bases remaining between them. Germline lookup yields CDR1 SGHRS and CDR2 YFSETQ. The length of the CDR3 is 15 residues. For the CDR3, the DNA is TGCGCCAGCAGCTTGGTCGCGATGGTGGGGACTGAAGCTTTCTTT. Encoded protein: CASSLVAMVGTEAFF.

V and J are TRBV9 and TRBJ2-3, with D perhaps matching TRBD1 (6 bases). Trimming pared 0 bases from V and 6 bases from J, leaving 8 bases between. The CDR3 loop spans 13 amino acids. Germline V CDR1 and CDR2: SGDLS, YYNGEE. CDR3 in DNA: TGTGCCAGCAGCGTAGATAGGGGGGATACGCAGTATTTT. As protein: CASSVDRGDTQYF.

The gene calls are TRBV7-2 and TRBJ2-7, with a possible D match to TRBD2 (5 bases). Germline V gene data show CDR1 as SGHTA and CDR2 as FQGNSA. This CDR3 is built from 15 residues. V was clipped by 6 bases and J by 7 bases, with 22 bases between them. The chain's CDR3 is CASSKAGLASGEQYF. The CDR3 nucleotides read TGTGCCAGCAGTAAAGCAGGTCTAGCCTCGGGTGAGCAGTACTTC. Full variable domain (missing parts from reference TRBV7-2 and TRBJ2-7): GAGVSQSPSNKVTEKGKDVELRCDPISGHTALYWYRQSLGQGLEFLIYFQGNSAPDKSGLPSDRFSAERTGGSVSTLTIQRTQQEDSAVYLCASSKAGLASGEQYFGPGTRLTVT.

J is TRBJ2-2 and V is TRBV27; possibly TRBD1 or TRBD2 for D (5 bases each). This CDR3 has 19 amino acids. Trimming removed 7 bases at V and 2 bases at J, with 26 bases between. Germline-derived CDR1 and CDR2 are MNHEY and SMNVEV (reference sequence). CDR3 protein: CASTTGPLRAILNTGELFF. As DNA, the CDR3 is TGTGCCAGCACCACAGGCCCCCTGAGGGCTATCCTAAACACCGGGGAGCTGTTTTTT.

The chain uses TRBV4-3 and TRBJ1-4, with D perhaps matching TRBD1 (5 bases). The CDR3 consists of 15 residues. Trimming left V 3 bases short and J 2 bases short, with 10 bases between. The germline V gene has CDR1 LGHNA and CDR2 YSLEER. As DNA, the CDR3 is TGCGCCAGCAGCCAGCAGGGTACGACTAATGAAAAACTGTTTTTT. Translating gives CASSQQGTTNEKLFF.